Presented here are 18 T cell receptor beta chains from one specimen sequenced in a study of T-cell memory formation after mild COVID-19 (dated by TCRdb to about 2021). The protocol used for the library was 5' RACE. For sequencing, an Illumina NovaSeq 6000 was employed. Clones were called with MiXCR by TCRdb after fastp trimmed the public reads at Q25, and only in-frame beta chains were retained. Rows are combined by CDR3 protein, so each entry shows the most common genes and DNA. Across this sample there are about 600,000 distinct CDR3 sequences, with less than 25% seen only once. Of the sample, 7% to 9% is held by the ten largest clones. Sequencing was carried out using PBMCs or a T cell subset sorted from them (not recorded which). These receptors all stem from an adult woman who had mild COVID-19 (a few samples of this study predate the infection). The sample titles of this study are shuffled in the database, so cell type and time point are left out; the donor was told from shared clones.

In this sample, this clonotype turned up a few times. The chain links TRBV14 to TRBJ1-2; a weak D match, TRBD1 (6 bases). The CDR3 length is 14 residues. Germline V lookup: CDR1 SGHDN, CDR2 FVKESK. V lost 4 bases to trimming and J lost 8 bases, with 17 bases between them. CDR3 nucleotides: TGTGCCAGCAGCCGTACAGGGACCTATTTAGGCTACACCTTC. The encoded protein is CASSRTGTYLGYTF.

The chain joins TRBV7-3 to TRBJ2-3; maybe TRBD1 (6 bases). Looked up from germline, CDR1 is SGHTA and CDR2 is FQGTGA. The CDR3 loop spans 15 amino acids. Deletions cut 5 bases from V and 1 base from J, with 13 bases between. The CDR3, as DNA: TGTGCCAGCAGCGCCTCAGGGGCGCGCACAGATACGCAGTATTTT. It yields the protein CASSASGARTDTQYF. The entire variable domain, with the rest obtained from reference TRBV7-3 and TRBJ2-3, is as follows: GAGVSQTPSNKVTEKGKYVELRCDPISGHTALYWYRQSLGQGPEFLIYFQGTGAADDSGLPNDRFFAVRPEGSVSTLKIQRTERGDSAVYLCASSASGARTDTQYFGPGTRLTVL.

This clonotype was observed a handful of times. The chain couples TRBV6-1 to TRBJ2-2; D is possibly TRBD1 or TRBD2 (6 bases each). V lost 7 bases to trimming and J lost 0 bases, with 15 bases between them. The V gene's germline CDR1 is MNHNS and CDR2 SASEGT. The CDR3 consists of 16 residues. CDR3 nucleotides: TGTGCCAGCAAAGGGGGGAGACATGCGAACACCGGGGAGCTGTTTTTT. It specifies CASKGGRHANTGELFF.

This clonotype was seen more than once but under ten times. The genes are TRBV5-4 and TRBJ2-7; D might be TRBD1 (5 bases). The germline gives CDR1 SGHNT, CDR2 YYREEE (reference sequence). Trimming removed 5 bases from V and 0 bases from J, with 9 bases in between. The CDR3 spans 13 residues. The CDR3 protein is CASSRQNSYEQYF. The CDR3 DNA sequence: TGTGCCAGCAGTAGACAGAACTCCTACGAGCAGTACTTC.

This chain connects TRBV5-5 to TRBJ1-5, with a possible D match to TRBD1 (6 bases). V gave up 3 bases and J gave up 0 bases, with 10 bases separating them. CDR3 length equals 15 residues. Germline V gives CDR1 SGHKS, CDR2 YYEKEE (reference sequence). DNA of the CDR3: TGTGCCAGCAGCTCCGGACAGCTTAGCAATCAGCCCCAGCATTTT. This sequence encodes CASSSGQLSNQPQHF. Complete variable domain (other parts from reference TRBV5-5 and TRBJ1-5): DAGVTQSPTHLIKTRGQQVTLRCSPISGHKSVSWYQQVLGQGPQFIFQYYEKEERGRGNFPDRFSARQFPNYSSELNVNALLLGDSALYLCASSSGQLSNQPQHFGDGTRLSIL.

This clonotype has ten or more counts. This chain uses TRBV7-2 with TRBJ2-7; 8 nucleotides match TRBD1. Germline V lookup: CDR1 SGHTA, CDR2 FQGNSA. V shed 6 bases, J shed 2 bases, and the junction held 3 bases outside the gene matches. The CDR3 spans 13 residues. This chain's CDR3 is CASSLDRAYEQYF. CDR3 coding DNA: TGTGCCAGCAGTTTGGACAGGGCCTACGAGCAGTACTTC.

This rearrangement joins TRBV4-2 to TRBJ2-5; 8 bases are shared with TRBD1. Germline assignment: CDR1 LGHNA and CDR2 YNFKEQ. The CDR3 spans 15 residues. V lost 4 bases and J lost 5; bases outside the gene matches: 9. Written as DNA, the CDR3 is TGTGCCAGCAGCCGCCTTGGGGACAGGTGGGAGACCCAGTACTTC. Translation gives CASSRLGDRWETQYF.

This chain uses TRBV21-1 with TRBJ2-7; TRBD2 reflects the table's D call only, with no check against the DNA. TRBV21-1 is a pseudogene segment. The CDR3 is 17 amino acids. The CDR3 DNA reads as TGTGCCAGCAGCCACGGACTGAGGGACGGAGTCTCCTACGAGCAGTACTTC. It is translated as CASSHGLRDGVSYEQYF.

This clonotype was observed a few times. The chain carries TRBV5-1 and TRBJ2-3, with TRBD1 identical over 8 bases. Germline V gene data show CDR1 as SGHRS and CDR2 as YFSETQ. J gave up 4 bases and V 7 bases, and 8 bases lay outside the gene matches. The CDR3 has 14 amino acids. The CDR3 DNA reads TGCGCCAGCCGGACAGGGAAGATGGCAGATACGCAGTATTTT. Protein sequence: CASRTGKMADTQYF.

Only a few counts were recorded for this clonotype. The chain employs TRBV20-1 and TRBJ2-7; 10 bases align to TRBD1. The V gene's germline CDR1 is DFQATT and CDR2 SNEGSKA (reference sequence). Trimming cost V 5 bases and J 3 bases; bases outside gene matches: 1. This CDR3 region has 12 residues. The CDR3 DNA follows: TGCAGTGCTGGACAGGGGGACTACGAGCAGTACTTC. Encoded protein: CSAGQGDYEQYF.

This clonotype was recorded at least ten times. This chain joins TRBV20-1 and TRBJ2-7; TRBD2 matches 8 bases. Germline CDR1 is DFQATT and CDR2 is SNEGSKA (reference sequence). This CDR3 comprises 14 residues. With 0 bases clipped from V and 1 base from J, the junction kept 2 bases outside the gene matches. CDR3 sequence (DNA): TGCAGTGCTAGAGAGCGGGGGGTATCCTACGAGCAGTACTTC. It specifies CSARERGVSYEQYF.

This clonotype was seen a handful of times. CDR3 in DNA: TGTGCCAGCAGCGTCCGGGACTCCAACACAGATACGCAGTATTTT. The encoded protein is CASSVRDSNTDTQYF. The V gene is TRBV12-3 or TRBV12-4, the J gene TRBJ2-3, with D possibly being TRBD2 (6 bases). Trimming took 6 bases from V and 2 from J, leaving 15 bases between them. The CDR3 length is 15 residues.

The chain joins TRBV4-2 to TRBJ2-2, with 10 bases fitting TRBD2. The CDR3 length is 19 residues. Germline assignment: CDR1 LGHNA and CDR2 YNFKEQ. V was pared by 1 base and J by 6 bases, with 14 bases of the junction left unmatched. CDR3 coding DNA: TGTGCCAGCAGCCAAGCCTCCCCGGCTAGCGGGAGATATCCCGGGGAGCTGTTTTTT. Translation: CASSQASPASGRYPGELFF.

The gene calls are TRBV20-1 and TRBJ2-3, with TRBD2 matching 9 bases. Germline values: CDR1 DFQATT, CDR2 SNEGSKA (reference sequence). The CDR3 runs 15 residues. Trimming took 3 bases from V and 2 from J; bases not matched to a gene: 6. CDR3 bases: TGCAGTGCTAGGGAACTAGCGGGCTCCACAGATACGCAGTATTTT. Amino acids: CSARELAGSTDTQYF.

This clonotype came up many times. J is TRBJ1-2 and V is TRBV12-3 or TRBV12-4; TRBD1 agrees at 7 bases. The CDR3 has 12 residues. V shed 6 bases and J 11 bases; nucleotides not matched to a gene: 9. The CDR3 reads CASRATGIRYTF. The CDR3 DNA reads TGTGCCAGCAGGGCGACAGGGATAAGGTACACCTTC.

The chain recombines TRBV6-5 with TRBJ2-1; D unclear. CDR3 length: 16 residues. V lost 0 bases to trimming and J lost 3 bases, with 12 bases between them. The germline V gene encodes CDR1 MNHEY and CDR2 SVGAGI. CDR3 sequence (DNA): TGTGCCAGCAGTTACTCCGGCCTATCCGGCTACAATGAGCAGTTCTTC. Amino acids: CASSYSGLSGYNEQFF.

This clonotype was seen only a few times. The rearrangement joins TRBV7-9 to TRBJ1-1; D ambiguous. The CDR3 totals 13 residues. The germline CDR1 and CDR2 sequences are SEHNR and FQNEAQ (reference sequence). The V end lost 5 bases, the J end lost 7 bases, and 14 bases lay between the germline ends. The chain's CDR3 is CASSPPQDLEAFF. DNA of the CDR3: TGTGCCAGCAGCCCCCCCCAGGACCTTGAAGCTTTCTTT.

This clonotype appeared a few times. DNA for the CDR3: TGTGCCAGCAGTATCCTCGACAGGGGCGGCACTGAAGCTTTCTTT. Translation: CASSILDRGGTEAFF. This chain links TRBV6-5 with TRBJ1-1, with 8 bases matching TRBD1. The CDR3 runs 15 residues. Germline V gene lookup returns CDR1 MNHEY and CDR2 SVGAGI. The V segment lost 5 bases and the J segment 4 bases; nucleotides outside the gene matches: 9.